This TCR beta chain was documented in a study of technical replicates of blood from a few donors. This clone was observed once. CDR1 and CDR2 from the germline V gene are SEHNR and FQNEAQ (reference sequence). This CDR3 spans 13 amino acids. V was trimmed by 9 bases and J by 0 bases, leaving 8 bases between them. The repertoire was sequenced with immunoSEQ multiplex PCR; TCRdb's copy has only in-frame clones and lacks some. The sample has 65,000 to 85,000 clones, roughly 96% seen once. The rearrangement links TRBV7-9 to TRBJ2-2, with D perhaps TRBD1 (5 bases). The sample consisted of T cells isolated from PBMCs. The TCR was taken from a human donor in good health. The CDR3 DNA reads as TGTGCCAGTGAAGGGGCGAACACCGGGGAGCTGTTTTTT. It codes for CASEGANTGELFF.